This T cell receptor (beta chain) was captured by sequencing in a study of T cells after posttransplantation cyclophosphamide. Study-wide results and caveats: Later blood repertoires were often dominated by clones from the donor CD8+ memory compartment. Blood and skin or GI T cell repertoires showed limited TRB overlap. TRB clonality was highly associated with recipient CMV seropositivity and reactivation.

A marrow graft followed busulfan-fludarabine conditioning, with cyclophosphamide on days +3 and +4. Clones were sequenced by immunoSEQ multiplex PCR, and TCRdb holds only the in-frame ones, with some missing. The repertoire holds some 9,000 clones, more than 75% seen once, with 20% to 25% in the top ten. Regarding this clone: Its antigen is not identified.

The CDR3 runs to 14 residues. V lost 4 bases and J lost 5; bases outside the gene matches: 6. Germline assignment: CDR1 KGHSH and CDR2 LQKENI. The V gene is TRBV18, the J gene TRBJ1-1; 8 bases line up with TRBD1. The sequencing used PBMCs, collected after allogeneic stem cell transplant with posttransplant cyclophosphamide. The TCR was taken from a female patient in her thirties or forties who received an allogeneic stem cell transplant from an unrelated donor, was CMV-positive, and had no GVHD. The graft donor may be the source of some T cells. The CDR3 region has the DNA TGTGCCAGCTCACATGGACAGGGAGGTACTGAAGCTTTCTTT. The encoded protein is CASSHGQGGTEAFF.